A single sample is the source of the 24 T cell receptor beta chains below, sequenced in a study of blood T cell repertoires in COVID-19. The protocol was immunoSEQ multiplex PCR, while the TCRdb copy is restricted to in-frame clones and leaves out a portion. The table shows 140,000 or so clones, with more than 80% occurring only once. Material: peripheral blood. These receptors all stem from a human donor in a cohort sampled during active COVID-19.

This clone was seen just once. The chain is built from TRBV28 and TRBJ2-7, with 7 bases matching TRBD2. The CDR3 sequence is 14 residues long. Germline CDR1 MDHEN, CDR2 SYDVKM. J was trimmed by 0 bases and V by 3 bases; bases with no gene match: 2. The CDR3 DNA is TGTGCCAGCAGTTTGGGGGGGAGCTCCTACGAGCAGTACGTC. It is translated as CASSLGGSSYEQYV.

The chain employs TRBV5-6 and TRBJ2-3; D gene uncertain. Germline V lookup: CDR1 SGHDT, CDR2 YYEEEE. Trimming took 2 bases from V and 1 from J, leaving 5 bases between them. The CDR3 loop spans 13 amino acids. CDR3 bases: TGTGCCAGCAGCTTTATCCGCACAGATACGCAGTATTTT. This gives the protein CASSFIRTDTQYF.

This clone was counted between two and nine times. The chain employs TRBV2 and TRBJ1-3, with 7 bases that match TRBD1. The CDR3 has 13 amino acids. From germline, CDR1 is SNHLY and CDR2 FYNNEI. V shed 5 bases and J 10 bases; nucleotides not matched to a gene: 8. This CDR3 reads CASSRTGLGTIYF. DNA of the CDR3: TGTGCCAGCAGTCGGACAGGCCTAGGGACCATATATTTT. Full variable domain (remainder filled in from reference TRBV2 and TRBJ1-3): EPEVTQTPSHQVTQMGQEVILRCVPISNHLYFYWYRQILGQKVEFLVSFYNNEISEKSEIFDDQFSVERPDGSNFTLKIRSTKLEDSAMYFCASSRTGLGTIYFGEGSWLTVV.

The rearrangement links TRBV20-1 to TRBJ2-3, with 7 bases matching TRBD2. The junction had 6 bases not matched to a gene; V was cut back by 3 bases and J by 9 bases. The CDR3 contains 12 residues. Germline assignment: CDR1 DFQATT and CDR2 SNEGSKA (reference sequence). The CDR3 sequence: CSASVEAGTQYF. Written as DNA, the CDR3 is TGCAGTGCTAGTGTCGAAGCGGGGACGCAGTATTTT.

The chain recombines TRBV3-1 (or the pseudogene TRBV3-2) with TRBJ1-6, with 7 nucleotides matching TRBD1. This CDR3 has 16 amino acids. CDR1 and CDR2 from the germline V gene are LGHDT and YNNKEL (reference sequence). The trim removed 1 base at V and 4 bases at J, leaving 4 bases unmatched. CDR3 in DNA: TGTGCCAGCAGCCAAGGAGGGGGCGCGTATAATTCACCCCTCCACTTT. As protein: CASSQGGGAYNSPLHF.

This chain connects TRBV5-1 to TRBJ2-5, with D possibly being TRBD1 (5 bases). Trimming took off 0 bases at V and 4 bases at J, with 7 bases between the two ends. Germline-derived CDR1 and CDR2 are SGHRS and YFSETQ. The CDR3 is 13 residues long. The CDR3 protein is CASSLAGSETQYF. CDR3 DNA sequence: TGCGCCAGCAGCTTGGCAGGGTCAGAGACCCAGTACTTC.

The CDR3 region has the DNA TGTGCCAGATTCGGGACAGTGAACACTGAAGCTTTCTTT. It codes for CARFGTVNTEAFF. This chain uses TRBV2 with TRBJ1-1; 7 nucleotides align to TRBD1. Germline lookup yields CDR1 SNHLY and CDR2 FYNNEI. The CDR3 contains 13 residues. V lost 9 bases to trimming and J lost 0 bases; unmatched junction nucleotides: 4.

V usage is TRBV6-7 and J usage is TRBJ2-5; TRBD2 aligns across 12 bases. TRBV6-7 carries the ORF label, with uncertain function. Germline trimming cut 0 bases from V and 3 bases from J; bases unmatched to any gene: 23. This CDR3 has 23 amino acids. The CDR3 loop is CASSYSNFTSGGSPITNEETQYF. The CDR3 DNA reads as TGTGCCAGCAGTTACTCGAATTTCACTAGCGGGGGGTCTCCTATAACAAATGAAGAGACCCAGTACTTC.

This clone was observed a single time. The rearrangement links TRBV7-2 to TRBJ1-1, with 7 bases identical to TRBD1. Per the germline V gene, CDR1 is SGHTA and CDR2 is FQGNSA. With 1 base clipped from V and 5 bases from J, the junction kept 4 bases outside the gene matches. The CDR3 consists of 14 residues. The CDR3 nucleotides are TGTGCCAGCAGCTTAGATGGCAGGGGGACTGAAGCTTTCTTT. Amino acid sequence: CASSLDGRGTEAFF.

The chain carries TRBV5-4 and TRBJ2-3; D unresolved. The germline gives CDR1 SGHNT, CDR2 YYREEE (reference sequence). The CDR3 has 16 residues. The V and J ends lost 1 base and 1 base respectively, with 13 bases between them. DNA of the CDR3: TGTGCCAGCAGCTTGAAACTGGGCCACGGCACAGATACGCAGTATTTT. Protein product: CASSLKLGHGTDTQYF. Drawing the rest from reference TRBV5-4 and TRBJ2-3, the complete variable domain is ETGVTQSPTHLIKTRGQQVTLRCSSQSGHNTVSWYQQALGQGPQFIFQYYREEENGRGNFPPRFSGLQFPNYSSELNVNALELDDSALYLCASSLKLGHGTDTQYFGPGTRLTVL.

V and J are TRBV19 and TRBJ1-1, with TRBD1 as a possible D gene (5 bases). V lost 7 bases and J 6 bases, leaving 18 bases between the germline ends. Germline V gene sequence: CDR1 LNHDA, CDR2 SQIVND (reference sequence). The CDR3 spans 14 residues. The CDR3 sequence is CASTASSGVPEAFF. CDR3 bases: TGTGCCAGTACCGCCAGCTCGGGGGTCCCTGAAGCTTTCTTT.

The chain employs TRBV7-9 and TRBJ1-5; TRBD1 might be the D (6 bases). Looked up from germline, CDR1 is SEHNR and CDR2 is FQNEAQ (reference sequence). The germline V and J ends were trimmed by 8 bases and 3 bases, with 20 bases remaining between them. The CDR3 sequence is 16 residues long. The CDR3 DNA follows: TGTGCCAGCCAACAACACAGGGTAGGAAACAATCAGCCCCAGCATTTT. This gives the protein CASQQHRVGNNQPQHF.

The chain joins TRBV2 to TRBJ2-7; 9 nucleotides match TRBD2. Germline CDR1 and CDR2: SNHLY and FYNNEI. The CDR3 runs to 15 residues. V was clipped by 0 bases and J by 1 base; unmatched bases: 1. CDR3 nucleotides: TGTGCCAGCAGTGAAGCGAGCGGGAGGTCCTACGAGCAGTACGTC. Its protein is CASSEASGRSYEQYV.

The chain is built from TRBV5-8 and TRBJ2-3; TRBD2 matches at 11 bases. This CDR3 has 17 residues. V gave up 0 bases and J gave up 2 bases; unmatched junction bases: 5. Germline CDR1 SGHTS, CDR2 YDEGEE. The CDR3 loop reads CASSLGTSGWFTDTQYF. The CDR3 nucleotides are TGTGCCAGCAGCTTGGGGACTAGCGGGTGGTTCACAGATACGCAGTATTTT. Full variable domain (remainder filled in from reference TRBV5-8 and TRBJ2-3): EAGVTQSPTHLIKTRGQQATLRCSPISGHTSVYWYQQALGLGLQFLLWYDEGEERNRGNFPPRFSGRQFPNYSSELNVNALELEDSALYLCASSLGTSGWFTDTQYFGPGTRLTVL.

This clone has just one count. CDR3 sequence: CASSLSGGVGEFF. CDR3 DNA: TGTGCCAGCAGTTTATCGGGGGGTGTTGGGGAGTTCTTC. The V gene is TRBV12-3 or TRBV12-4, the J gene TRBJ2-1, with 7 bases matching TRBD2. The V and J ends lost 2 bases and 14 bases, in that order; junction bases with no gene match: 9. The CDR3 covers 13 residues.

V usage is TRBV18 and J usage is TRBJ2-1; 8 bases align to TRBD1. The J segment lost 7 bases and the V segment lost 3 bases, leaving 5 bases of the junction unmatched. The CDR3 runs to 14 residues. Germline V gene data show CDR1 as KGHSH and CDR2 as LQKENI. In DNA form, the CDR3 reads TGTGCCAGCTCACCGGCAGGGGGCTGGAATGAGCAGTTCTTC. Translation gives CASSPAGGWNEQFF.

This clone has only a few counts. J is TRBJ1-2 and V is TRBV9; D is ambiguous. Germline V gives CDR1 SGDLS, CDR2 YYNGEE. The CDR3 is 16 amino acids. Trimming stripped 0 bases from V and 3 bases from J, with 15 bases between. The CDR3 reads CASSVAQRAADYGYTF. CDR3 DNA sequence: TGTGCCAGCAGCGTAGCTCAGAGGGCCGCTGACTATGGCTACACCTTC.

The V and J genes are TRBV6-5 and TRBJ2-5; 9 bases line up with TRBD2. The junction had 4 bases not matched to a gene; V was cut back by 5 bases and J by 0 bases. The CDR3 loop spans 15 amino acids. The germline V gene has CDR1 MNHEY and CDR2 SVGAGI. The CDR3 protein is CASSLAGLYQETQYF. The CDR3, as DNA: TGTGCCAGCAGTCTAGCGGGACTGTACCAAGAGACCCAGTACTTC.

This clone has only a few counts. The chain recombines TRBV6-6 with TRBJ1-3; D call uncertain. Trimming stripped 5 bases from V and 0 bases from J, with 14 bases between. CDR1 MNHNY and CDR2 SVGAGI come from the germline V gene (reference sequence). The CDR3 contains 16 residues. CDR3 amino acids: CASSRGHPSSGNTIYF. CDR3 DNA: TGTGCCAGCAGTAGAGGGCACCCGAGCTCTGGAAACACCATATATTTT.

This clone has only a few counts. V usage is TRBV5-1 and J usage is TRBJ1-6, with 7 positions matching TRBD1. The junction had 6 bases not matched to a gene; V was cut back by 3 bases and J by 3 bases. This CDR3 contains 16 residues. From germline, CDR1 is SGHRS and CDR2 YFSETQ. CDR3 in DNA: TGCGCCAGCAGCTCACGGACAGGAGTCTATAATTCACCCCTCCACTTT. Its translation is CASSSRTGVYNSPLHF. Supplemented by reference TRBV5-1 and TRBJ1-6, the full variable domain reads KAGVTQTPRYLIKTRGQQVTLSCSPISGHRSVSWYQQTPGQGLQFLFEYFSETQRNKGNFPGRFSGRQFSNSRSEMNVSTLELGDSALYLCASSSRTGVYNSPLHFGNGTRLTVT.

This chain uses TRBV3-1 (or the pseudogene TRBV3-2) with TRBJ1-1; D gene uncertain. The germline V and J ends were trimmed by 0 bases and 4 bases, with 6 bases remaining between them. There are 13 residues in the CDR3. Germline-derived CDR1 and CDR2 are LGHDT and YNNKEL (reference sequence). The CDR3 is CASSQDGSTEAFF. The CDR3 coding sequence is TGTGCCAGCAGCCAAGATGGCTCCACTGAAGCTTTCTTT.

This chain links TRBV20-1 with TRBJ1-2; D remains unclear. V was trimmed by 4 bases and J by 4 bases, leaving 7 bases between them. This CDR3 comprises 11 residues. Germline V gene sequence: CDR1 DFQATT, CDR2 SNEGSKA (reference sequence). The CDR3 region has the DNA TGCAGTGCTATGACATCCTATGGCTACACCTTC. Translated, it gives CSAMTSYGYTF.

This chain connects TRBV9 to TRBJ2-1; 10 bases agree with TRBD2. The germline CDR1 and CDR2 sequences are SGDLS and YYNGEE. Losses at the gene ends were 2 bases for V and 7 bases for J; bases not matched to a gene: 9. This CDR3 has 16 residues. The CDR3 loop reads CASSVTGLAATNEQFF. CDR3 coding DNA: TGTGCCAGCAGCGTCACAGGACTAGCGGCAACGAATGAGCAGTTCTTC.

V usage is TRBV18 and J usage is TRBJ1-1, with 7 positions matching TRBD1. Germline V lookup: CDR1 KGHSH, CDR2 LQKENI. The trim removed 2 bases at V and 8 bases at J, leaving 5 bases unmatched. This CDR3 region has 13 residues. CDR3 DNA: TGTGCCAGCTCACCAAGACAGGGTGGCGAAGCTTTCTTT. It codes for CASSPRQGGEAFF.